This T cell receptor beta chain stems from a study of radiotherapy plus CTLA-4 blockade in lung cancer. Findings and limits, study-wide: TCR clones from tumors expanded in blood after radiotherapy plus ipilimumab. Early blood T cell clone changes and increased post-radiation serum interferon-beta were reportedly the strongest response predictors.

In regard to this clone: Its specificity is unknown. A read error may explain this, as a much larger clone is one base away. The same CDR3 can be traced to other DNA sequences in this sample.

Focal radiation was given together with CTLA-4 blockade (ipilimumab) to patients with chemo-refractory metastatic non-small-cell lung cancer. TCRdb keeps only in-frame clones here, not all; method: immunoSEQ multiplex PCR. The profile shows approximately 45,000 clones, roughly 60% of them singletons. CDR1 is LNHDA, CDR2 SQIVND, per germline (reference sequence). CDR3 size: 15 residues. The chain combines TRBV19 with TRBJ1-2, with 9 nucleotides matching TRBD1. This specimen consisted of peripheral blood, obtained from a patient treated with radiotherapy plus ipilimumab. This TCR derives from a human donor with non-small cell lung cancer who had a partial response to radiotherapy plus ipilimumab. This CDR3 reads CASSPGTGPTYGYTF. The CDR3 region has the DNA TGTGCCAGTAGTCCCGGGACAGGGCCCACATATGGTTACACCTTC.